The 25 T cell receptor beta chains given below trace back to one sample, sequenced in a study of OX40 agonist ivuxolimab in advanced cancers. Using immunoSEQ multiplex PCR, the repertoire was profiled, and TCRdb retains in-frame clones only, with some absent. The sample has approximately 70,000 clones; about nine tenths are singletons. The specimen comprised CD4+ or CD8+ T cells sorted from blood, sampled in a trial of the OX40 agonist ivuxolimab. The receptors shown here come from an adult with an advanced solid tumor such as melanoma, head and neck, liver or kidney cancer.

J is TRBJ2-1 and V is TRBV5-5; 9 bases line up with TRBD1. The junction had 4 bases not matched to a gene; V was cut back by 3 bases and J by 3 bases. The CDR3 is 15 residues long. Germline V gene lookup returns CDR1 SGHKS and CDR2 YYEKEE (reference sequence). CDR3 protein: CASSSGQGRYNEQFF. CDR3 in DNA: TGTGCCAGCAGCTCGGGACAGGGTCGCTACAATGAGCAGTTCTTC.

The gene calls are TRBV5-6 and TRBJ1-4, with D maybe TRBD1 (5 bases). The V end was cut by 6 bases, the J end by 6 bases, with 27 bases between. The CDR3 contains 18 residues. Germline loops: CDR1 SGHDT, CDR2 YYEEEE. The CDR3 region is CASTPGPLLLGGDEKLFF. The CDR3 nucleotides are TGTGCCAGCACTCCGGGGCCGCTTCTTCTGGGAGGGGATGAAAAACTGTTTTTT.

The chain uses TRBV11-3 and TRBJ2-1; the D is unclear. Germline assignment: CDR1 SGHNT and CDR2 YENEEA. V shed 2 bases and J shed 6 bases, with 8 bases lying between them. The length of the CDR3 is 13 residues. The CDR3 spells CASSLNRINEQFF. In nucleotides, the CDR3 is TGTGCCAGCAGCTTAAACCGGATCAATGAGCAGTTCTTC.

The CDR3 is CAWSPPSDSRLTYEQYF. The DNA of the CDR3 is TGTGCCTGGAGTCCGCCCTCCGACAGTCGACTTACCTACGAGCAGTACTTC. This rearrangement joins TRBV30 to TRBJ2-5, with D possibly matching TRBD1 (5 bases). The J call may be faulty, since TRBJ2-7 better matches the DNA end. Germline V gene sequence: CDR1 GTSNPN, CDR2 SVGIG (reference sequence). The CDR3 covers 17 residues.

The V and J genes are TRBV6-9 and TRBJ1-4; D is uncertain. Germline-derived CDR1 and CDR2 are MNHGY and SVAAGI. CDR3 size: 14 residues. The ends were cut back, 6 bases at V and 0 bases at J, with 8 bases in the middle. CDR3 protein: CASRGAATNEKLFF. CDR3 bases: TGTGCCAGCAGGGGAGCCGCAACTAATGAAAAACTGTTTTTT.

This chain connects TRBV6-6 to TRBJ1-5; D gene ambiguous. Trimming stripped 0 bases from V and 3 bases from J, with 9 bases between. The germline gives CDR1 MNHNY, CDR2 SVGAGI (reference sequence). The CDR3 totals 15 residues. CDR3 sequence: CASSYSGSDNQPQHF. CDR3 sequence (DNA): TGTGCCAGCAGTTACTCCGGGTCTGACAATCAGCCCCAGCATTTT.

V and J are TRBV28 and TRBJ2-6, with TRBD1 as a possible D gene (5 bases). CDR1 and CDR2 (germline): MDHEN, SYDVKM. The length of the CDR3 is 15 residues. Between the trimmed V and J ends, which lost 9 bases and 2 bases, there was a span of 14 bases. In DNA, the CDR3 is TGTGCCAGTCAGGGTCTGACTGCTGGGGCCAACGTCCTGACTTTC. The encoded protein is CASQGLTAGANVLTF.

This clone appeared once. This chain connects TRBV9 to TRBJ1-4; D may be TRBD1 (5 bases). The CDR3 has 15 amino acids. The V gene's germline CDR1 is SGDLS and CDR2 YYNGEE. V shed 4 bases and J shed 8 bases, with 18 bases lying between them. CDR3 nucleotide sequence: TGTGCCAGCAGCCCCCAGGAAGGGGTTGGGGAAAAACTGTTTTTT. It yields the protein CASSPQEGVGEKLFF.

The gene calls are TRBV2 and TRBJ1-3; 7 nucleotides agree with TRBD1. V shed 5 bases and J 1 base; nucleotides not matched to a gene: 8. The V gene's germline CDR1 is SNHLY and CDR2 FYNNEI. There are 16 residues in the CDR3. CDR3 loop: CASSPDRVVSGNTIYF. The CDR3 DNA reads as TGTGCCAGCAGTCCTGACAGGGTAGTTTCTGGAAACACCATATATTTT.

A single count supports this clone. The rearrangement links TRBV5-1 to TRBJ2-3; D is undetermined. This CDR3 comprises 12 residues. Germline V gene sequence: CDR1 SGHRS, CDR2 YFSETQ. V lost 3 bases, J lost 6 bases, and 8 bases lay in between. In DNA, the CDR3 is TGCGCCAGCAGCTCTCAACATGATACGCAGTATTTT. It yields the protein CASSSQHDTQYF.

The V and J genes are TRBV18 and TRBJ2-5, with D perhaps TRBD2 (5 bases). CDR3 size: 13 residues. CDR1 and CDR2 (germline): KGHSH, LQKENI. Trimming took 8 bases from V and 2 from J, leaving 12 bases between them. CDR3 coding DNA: TGTGCCAGCGGTAGCGATGAACAAGAGACCCAGTACTTC. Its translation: CASGSDEQETQYF.

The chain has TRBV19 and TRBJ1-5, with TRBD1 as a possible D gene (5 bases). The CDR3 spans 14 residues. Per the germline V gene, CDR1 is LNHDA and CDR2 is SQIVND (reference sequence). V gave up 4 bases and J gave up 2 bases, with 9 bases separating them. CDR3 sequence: CASSTTRGNQPQHF. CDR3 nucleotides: TGTGCCAGTAGTACCACCAGGGGCAATCAGCCCCAGCATTTT.

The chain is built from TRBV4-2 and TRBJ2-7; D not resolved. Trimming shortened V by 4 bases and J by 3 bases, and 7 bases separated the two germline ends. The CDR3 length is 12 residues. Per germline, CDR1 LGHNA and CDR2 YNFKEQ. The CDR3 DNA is TGTGCCAGCAGCCGAGTCGGCTACGAGCAGTACTTC. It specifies CASSRVGYEQYF.

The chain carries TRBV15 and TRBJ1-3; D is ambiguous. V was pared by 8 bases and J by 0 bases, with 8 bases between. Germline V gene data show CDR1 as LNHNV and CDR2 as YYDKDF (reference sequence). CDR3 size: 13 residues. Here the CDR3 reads CATSRVSGNTIYF. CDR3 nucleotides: TGTGCCACCTCTAGAGTCTCTGGAAACACCATATATTTT.

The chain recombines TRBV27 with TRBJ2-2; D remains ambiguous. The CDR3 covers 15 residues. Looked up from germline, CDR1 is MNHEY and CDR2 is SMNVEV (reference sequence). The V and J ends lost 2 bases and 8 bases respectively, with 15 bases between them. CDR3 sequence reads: CASSLKLYTRGELFF. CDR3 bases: TGTGCCAGCAGTTTAAAGCTTTATACCAGGGGGGAGCTGTTTTTT.

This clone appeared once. The CDR3 reads CASARQGLSGELFF. The CDR3 nucleotides read TGTGCCAGCGCCCGACAGGGTTTATCCGGGGAGCTGTTTTTT. This chain connects TRBV6-6 to TRBJ2-2, with 7 bases aligning to TRBD1. Trimming took 8 bases from V and 6 from J; bases not matched to a gene: 9. Germline-derived CDR1 and CDR2 are MNHNY and SVGAGI (reference sequence). This CDR3 region has 14 residues.

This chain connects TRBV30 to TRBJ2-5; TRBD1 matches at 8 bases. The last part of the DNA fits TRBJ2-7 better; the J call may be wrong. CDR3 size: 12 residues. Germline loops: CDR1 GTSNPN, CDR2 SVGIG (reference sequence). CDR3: CAWTRTGLEQYF. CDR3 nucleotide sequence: TGTGCCTGGACACGGACAGGGCTCGAGCAGTACTTC.

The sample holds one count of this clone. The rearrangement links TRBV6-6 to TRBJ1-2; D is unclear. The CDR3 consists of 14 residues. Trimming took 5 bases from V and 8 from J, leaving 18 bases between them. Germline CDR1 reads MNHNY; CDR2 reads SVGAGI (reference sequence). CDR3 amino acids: CASSPISRVDGYTF. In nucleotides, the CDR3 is TGTGCCAGCAGTCCTATCTCTAGGGTCGACGGCTACACCTTC.

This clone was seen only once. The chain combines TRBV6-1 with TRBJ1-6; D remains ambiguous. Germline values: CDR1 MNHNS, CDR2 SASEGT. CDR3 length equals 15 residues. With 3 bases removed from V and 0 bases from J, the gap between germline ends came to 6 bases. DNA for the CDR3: TGTGCCAGCAGTGACGGCGGCTCCTATAATTCACCCCTCCACTTT. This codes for CASSDGGSYNSPLHF.

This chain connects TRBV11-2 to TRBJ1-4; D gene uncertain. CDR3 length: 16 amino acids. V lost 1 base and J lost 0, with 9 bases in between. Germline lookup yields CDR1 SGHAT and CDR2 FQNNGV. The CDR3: CASSLGAGATNEKLFF. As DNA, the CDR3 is TGTGCCAGCAGCTTAGGGGCTGGCGCAACTAATGAAAAACTGTTTTTT. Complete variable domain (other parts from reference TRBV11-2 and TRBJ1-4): EAGVAQSPRYKIIEKRQSVAFWCNPISGHATLYWYQQILGQGPKLLIQFQNNGVVDDSQLPKDRFSAERLKGVDSTLKIQPAKLEDSAVYLCASSLGAGATNEKLFFGSGTQLSVL.

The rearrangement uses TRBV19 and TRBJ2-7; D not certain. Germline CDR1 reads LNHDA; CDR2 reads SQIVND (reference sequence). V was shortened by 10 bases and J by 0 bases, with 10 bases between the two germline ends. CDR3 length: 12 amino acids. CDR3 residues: CATTDRSYEQYF. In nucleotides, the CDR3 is TGTGCCACGACTGACCGCTCCTACGAGCAGTACTTC.

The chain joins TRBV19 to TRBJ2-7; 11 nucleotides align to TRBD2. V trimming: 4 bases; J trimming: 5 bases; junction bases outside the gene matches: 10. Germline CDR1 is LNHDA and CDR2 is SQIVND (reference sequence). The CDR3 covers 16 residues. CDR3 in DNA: TGTGCCAGTAGTACCCGACTAGCGGGAAACCGCCACGAGCAGTACTTC. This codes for CASSTRLAGNRHEQYF.

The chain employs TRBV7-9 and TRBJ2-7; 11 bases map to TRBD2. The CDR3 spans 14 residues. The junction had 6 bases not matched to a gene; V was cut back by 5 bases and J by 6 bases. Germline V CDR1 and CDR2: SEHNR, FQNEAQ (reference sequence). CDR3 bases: TGTGCCAGCAGCCCAACCGGGACTAGCGGCGAGCAGTACTTC. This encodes CASSPTGTSGEQYF.

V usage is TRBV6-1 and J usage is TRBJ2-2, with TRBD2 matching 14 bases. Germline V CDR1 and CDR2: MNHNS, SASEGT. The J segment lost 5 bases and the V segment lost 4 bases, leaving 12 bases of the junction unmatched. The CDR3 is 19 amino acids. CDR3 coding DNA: TGTGCCAGCAGTGTAGGACTAGCGGGGGGCGGATTGAGGACCGGGGAGCTGTTTTTT. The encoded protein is CASSVGLAGGGLRTGELFF.

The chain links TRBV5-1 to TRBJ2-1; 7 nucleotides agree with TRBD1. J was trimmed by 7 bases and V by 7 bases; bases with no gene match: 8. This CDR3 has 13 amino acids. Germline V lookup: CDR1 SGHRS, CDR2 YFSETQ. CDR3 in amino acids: CASERQGQNEQFF. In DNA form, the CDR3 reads TGCGCCAGCGAACGGCAGGGACAGAATGAGCAGTTCTTC.